The sequence of this T cell receptor (beta chain) was determined in a study of blood T cell repertoires in COVID-19. This clone was detected only a few times. Some clones are missing from TCRdb's copy, which holds only in-frame ones; the method was immunoSEQ multiplex PCR. This table holds about 200,000 clones, about 88% found once. Sequenced material: peripheral blood. This receptor was taken from a woman aged 45-60 years with COVID-19, enrolled during active disease.

CDR3 in amino acids: CASSQDNGQGYGYTF. The DNA of the CDR3 is TGCGCCAGCAGCCAAGATAACGGACAGGGGTATGGCTACACCTTC. The genes are TRBV4-1 and TRBJ1-2; 9 nucleotides line up with TRBD1. Losses at the gene ends were 0 bases for V and 5 bases for J; bases not matched to a gene: 4. The CDR3 length is 15 residues. The germline V gene has CDR1 MGHRA and CDR2 YSYEKL.